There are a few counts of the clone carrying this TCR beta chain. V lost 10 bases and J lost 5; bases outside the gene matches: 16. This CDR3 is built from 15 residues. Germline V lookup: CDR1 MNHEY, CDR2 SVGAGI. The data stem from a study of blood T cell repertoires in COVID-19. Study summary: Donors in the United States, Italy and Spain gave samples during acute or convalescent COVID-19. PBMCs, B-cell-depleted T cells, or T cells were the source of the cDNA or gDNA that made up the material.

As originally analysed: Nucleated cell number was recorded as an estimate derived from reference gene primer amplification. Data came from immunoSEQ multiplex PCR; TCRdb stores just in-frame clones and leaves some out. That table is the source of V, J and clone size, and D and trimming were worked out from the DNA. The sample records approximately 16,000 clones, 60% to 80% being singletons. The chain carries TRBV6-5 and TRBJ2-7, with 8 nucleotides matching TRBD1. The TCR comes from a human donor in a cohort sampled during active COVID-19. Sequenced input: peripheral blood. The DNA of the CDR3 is TGTGCCACCTTCAATTTCCAGGGGGCGAGACACGAGCAGTACTTC. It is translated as CATFNFQGARHEQYF.